The 3 T cell receptor beta chains presented below share a single source sample, sequenced in a study of post-analysis software for immune sequencing data. Overall study findings and caveats: Relative to controls, patients had five TRBV segments at higher frequency, with TRBV5-6, TRBV5-1 and TRBV20-1 among these.

The antigens these receptors bind are not known. Unique-molecular-identifier-tagged TCR beta cDNA libraries were used. TCRdb processed the PCR reads anew with MiXCR; each CDR3 protein has one entry. The data contain about 760,000 distinct CDR3 sequences, less than 35% of them singletons. Specimen: blood. These receptors were taken from a girl aged 10 to 17 with multiple sclerosis.

The V and J genes are TRBV3-1 and TRBJ1-2, with a possible D match to TRBD1 (6 bases). This CDR3 comprises 15 residues. V was pared by 4 bases and J by 7 bases, with 19 bases between. Germline V lookup: CDR1 LGHDT, CDR2 YNNKEL (reference sequence). CDR3 region: CASSPEVRGRVGYTF. The CDR3 nucleotides read TGTGCCAGCAGCCCAGAGGTCAGGGGTCGAGTTGGCTACACCTTC.

V usage is TRBV12-3 or TRBV12-4 and J usage is TRBJ1-2; tentatively, D is TRBD1 (6 bases). This CDR3 is 16 amino acids long. V lost 0 bases and J 3 bases, leaving 14 bases between the germline ends. CDR3 DNA sequence: TGTGCCAGCAGTTTAGCAACAGGGCTCCGCGACTATGGCTACACCTTC. Its translation is CASSLATGLRDYGYTF.

J is TRBJ2-7 and V is TRBV4-3, with 9 bases that match TRBD2. Germline CDR1 reads LGHNA; CDR2 reads YSLEER. Trimming at V came to 4 bases and at J to 2 bases, leaving 15 bases not matched to a gene. The CDR3 covers 18 residues. CDR3 DNA: TGCGCCAGCAGCCCCAAGATTTGGATAGCGGGAGTCCCCTACGAGCAGTACTTC. Translating gives CASSPKIWIAGVPYEQYF.